A selection of T cell receptor beta chains follows, all from one sample in a study of T cells expressing NK-cell markers. TCRdb reprocessed the 5' RACE reads; each CDR3 protein has one entry and no DNA is given. The repertoire table contains about 160,000 distinct CDR3 sequences. Specimen: blood T cells: a sorted CD56 or NKG2C T cell subset, CD4+ or CD8+ T cells, or bulk PBMC T cells (not recorded which). These receptors all stem from a man aged 18-75 years in good health. The CDR3 runs from the conserved cysteine through the conserved F or W.

length: 13
J: TRBJ2-1
V: TRBV9
CDR3: CASGLSSYNEQFF

length: 13
J: TRBJ1-1
V: TRBV2
CDR3: CARGDWGHTEAFF

length: 16
J: TRBJ1-5
V: TRBV7-8
CDR3: CASSLGQPYSNQPQHF

length: 15
J: TRBJ2-3
V: TRBV12-3/TRBV12-4
CDR3: CASSFQSSSTDTQYF

length: 14
J: TRBJ2-7
V: TRBV2
CDR3: CASSERWRNYEQYF

length: 16
J: TRBJ2-5
V: TRBV28
CDR3: CASSARTGWGAETQYF

length: 19
J: TRBJ1-5
V: TRBV15
CDR3: CATSRDIDSEWANNQPQHF

length: 17
J: TRBJ2-2
V: TRBV6-4
CDR3: CASSDGTSGGESGELFF

length: 18
J: TRBJ2-5
V: TRBV20-1
CDR3: CSARDLGTGGLIRETQYF

length: 14
J: TRBJ2-2
V: TRBV4-1
CDR3: CASSQGTSGRELFF

length: 15
J: TRBJ2-7
V: TRBV5-1
CDR3: CASSAPGTGVNEQYF

length: 19
J: TRBJ2-3
V: TRBV9
CDR3: CASSVPTRPAGPGADTQYF

length: 19
J: TRBJ2-2
V: TRBV6-2/TRBV6-3
CDR3: CASSDRDRAPTWGTGELFF

length: 12
J: TRBJ2-2
V: TRBV7-8
CDR3: CASSRNTGELFF

length: 13
J: TRBJ2-7
V: TRBV11-2
CDR3: CASSSPESYEQYF

length: 14
J: TRBJ2-5
V: TRBV10-2
CDR3: CASSGVGGAETQYF

length: 15
J: TRBJ2-1
V: TRBV6-4
CDR3: CASSDTETGGDEQFF

length: 16
J: TRBJ2-4
V: TRBV19
CDR3: CASSTTVELAKNIQYF

length: 14
J: TRBJ2-2
V: TRBV5-4
CDR3: CASSFYGNTGELFF

length: 17
J: TRBJ2-3
V: TRBV7-3
CDR3: CASSSSASGASTDTQYF